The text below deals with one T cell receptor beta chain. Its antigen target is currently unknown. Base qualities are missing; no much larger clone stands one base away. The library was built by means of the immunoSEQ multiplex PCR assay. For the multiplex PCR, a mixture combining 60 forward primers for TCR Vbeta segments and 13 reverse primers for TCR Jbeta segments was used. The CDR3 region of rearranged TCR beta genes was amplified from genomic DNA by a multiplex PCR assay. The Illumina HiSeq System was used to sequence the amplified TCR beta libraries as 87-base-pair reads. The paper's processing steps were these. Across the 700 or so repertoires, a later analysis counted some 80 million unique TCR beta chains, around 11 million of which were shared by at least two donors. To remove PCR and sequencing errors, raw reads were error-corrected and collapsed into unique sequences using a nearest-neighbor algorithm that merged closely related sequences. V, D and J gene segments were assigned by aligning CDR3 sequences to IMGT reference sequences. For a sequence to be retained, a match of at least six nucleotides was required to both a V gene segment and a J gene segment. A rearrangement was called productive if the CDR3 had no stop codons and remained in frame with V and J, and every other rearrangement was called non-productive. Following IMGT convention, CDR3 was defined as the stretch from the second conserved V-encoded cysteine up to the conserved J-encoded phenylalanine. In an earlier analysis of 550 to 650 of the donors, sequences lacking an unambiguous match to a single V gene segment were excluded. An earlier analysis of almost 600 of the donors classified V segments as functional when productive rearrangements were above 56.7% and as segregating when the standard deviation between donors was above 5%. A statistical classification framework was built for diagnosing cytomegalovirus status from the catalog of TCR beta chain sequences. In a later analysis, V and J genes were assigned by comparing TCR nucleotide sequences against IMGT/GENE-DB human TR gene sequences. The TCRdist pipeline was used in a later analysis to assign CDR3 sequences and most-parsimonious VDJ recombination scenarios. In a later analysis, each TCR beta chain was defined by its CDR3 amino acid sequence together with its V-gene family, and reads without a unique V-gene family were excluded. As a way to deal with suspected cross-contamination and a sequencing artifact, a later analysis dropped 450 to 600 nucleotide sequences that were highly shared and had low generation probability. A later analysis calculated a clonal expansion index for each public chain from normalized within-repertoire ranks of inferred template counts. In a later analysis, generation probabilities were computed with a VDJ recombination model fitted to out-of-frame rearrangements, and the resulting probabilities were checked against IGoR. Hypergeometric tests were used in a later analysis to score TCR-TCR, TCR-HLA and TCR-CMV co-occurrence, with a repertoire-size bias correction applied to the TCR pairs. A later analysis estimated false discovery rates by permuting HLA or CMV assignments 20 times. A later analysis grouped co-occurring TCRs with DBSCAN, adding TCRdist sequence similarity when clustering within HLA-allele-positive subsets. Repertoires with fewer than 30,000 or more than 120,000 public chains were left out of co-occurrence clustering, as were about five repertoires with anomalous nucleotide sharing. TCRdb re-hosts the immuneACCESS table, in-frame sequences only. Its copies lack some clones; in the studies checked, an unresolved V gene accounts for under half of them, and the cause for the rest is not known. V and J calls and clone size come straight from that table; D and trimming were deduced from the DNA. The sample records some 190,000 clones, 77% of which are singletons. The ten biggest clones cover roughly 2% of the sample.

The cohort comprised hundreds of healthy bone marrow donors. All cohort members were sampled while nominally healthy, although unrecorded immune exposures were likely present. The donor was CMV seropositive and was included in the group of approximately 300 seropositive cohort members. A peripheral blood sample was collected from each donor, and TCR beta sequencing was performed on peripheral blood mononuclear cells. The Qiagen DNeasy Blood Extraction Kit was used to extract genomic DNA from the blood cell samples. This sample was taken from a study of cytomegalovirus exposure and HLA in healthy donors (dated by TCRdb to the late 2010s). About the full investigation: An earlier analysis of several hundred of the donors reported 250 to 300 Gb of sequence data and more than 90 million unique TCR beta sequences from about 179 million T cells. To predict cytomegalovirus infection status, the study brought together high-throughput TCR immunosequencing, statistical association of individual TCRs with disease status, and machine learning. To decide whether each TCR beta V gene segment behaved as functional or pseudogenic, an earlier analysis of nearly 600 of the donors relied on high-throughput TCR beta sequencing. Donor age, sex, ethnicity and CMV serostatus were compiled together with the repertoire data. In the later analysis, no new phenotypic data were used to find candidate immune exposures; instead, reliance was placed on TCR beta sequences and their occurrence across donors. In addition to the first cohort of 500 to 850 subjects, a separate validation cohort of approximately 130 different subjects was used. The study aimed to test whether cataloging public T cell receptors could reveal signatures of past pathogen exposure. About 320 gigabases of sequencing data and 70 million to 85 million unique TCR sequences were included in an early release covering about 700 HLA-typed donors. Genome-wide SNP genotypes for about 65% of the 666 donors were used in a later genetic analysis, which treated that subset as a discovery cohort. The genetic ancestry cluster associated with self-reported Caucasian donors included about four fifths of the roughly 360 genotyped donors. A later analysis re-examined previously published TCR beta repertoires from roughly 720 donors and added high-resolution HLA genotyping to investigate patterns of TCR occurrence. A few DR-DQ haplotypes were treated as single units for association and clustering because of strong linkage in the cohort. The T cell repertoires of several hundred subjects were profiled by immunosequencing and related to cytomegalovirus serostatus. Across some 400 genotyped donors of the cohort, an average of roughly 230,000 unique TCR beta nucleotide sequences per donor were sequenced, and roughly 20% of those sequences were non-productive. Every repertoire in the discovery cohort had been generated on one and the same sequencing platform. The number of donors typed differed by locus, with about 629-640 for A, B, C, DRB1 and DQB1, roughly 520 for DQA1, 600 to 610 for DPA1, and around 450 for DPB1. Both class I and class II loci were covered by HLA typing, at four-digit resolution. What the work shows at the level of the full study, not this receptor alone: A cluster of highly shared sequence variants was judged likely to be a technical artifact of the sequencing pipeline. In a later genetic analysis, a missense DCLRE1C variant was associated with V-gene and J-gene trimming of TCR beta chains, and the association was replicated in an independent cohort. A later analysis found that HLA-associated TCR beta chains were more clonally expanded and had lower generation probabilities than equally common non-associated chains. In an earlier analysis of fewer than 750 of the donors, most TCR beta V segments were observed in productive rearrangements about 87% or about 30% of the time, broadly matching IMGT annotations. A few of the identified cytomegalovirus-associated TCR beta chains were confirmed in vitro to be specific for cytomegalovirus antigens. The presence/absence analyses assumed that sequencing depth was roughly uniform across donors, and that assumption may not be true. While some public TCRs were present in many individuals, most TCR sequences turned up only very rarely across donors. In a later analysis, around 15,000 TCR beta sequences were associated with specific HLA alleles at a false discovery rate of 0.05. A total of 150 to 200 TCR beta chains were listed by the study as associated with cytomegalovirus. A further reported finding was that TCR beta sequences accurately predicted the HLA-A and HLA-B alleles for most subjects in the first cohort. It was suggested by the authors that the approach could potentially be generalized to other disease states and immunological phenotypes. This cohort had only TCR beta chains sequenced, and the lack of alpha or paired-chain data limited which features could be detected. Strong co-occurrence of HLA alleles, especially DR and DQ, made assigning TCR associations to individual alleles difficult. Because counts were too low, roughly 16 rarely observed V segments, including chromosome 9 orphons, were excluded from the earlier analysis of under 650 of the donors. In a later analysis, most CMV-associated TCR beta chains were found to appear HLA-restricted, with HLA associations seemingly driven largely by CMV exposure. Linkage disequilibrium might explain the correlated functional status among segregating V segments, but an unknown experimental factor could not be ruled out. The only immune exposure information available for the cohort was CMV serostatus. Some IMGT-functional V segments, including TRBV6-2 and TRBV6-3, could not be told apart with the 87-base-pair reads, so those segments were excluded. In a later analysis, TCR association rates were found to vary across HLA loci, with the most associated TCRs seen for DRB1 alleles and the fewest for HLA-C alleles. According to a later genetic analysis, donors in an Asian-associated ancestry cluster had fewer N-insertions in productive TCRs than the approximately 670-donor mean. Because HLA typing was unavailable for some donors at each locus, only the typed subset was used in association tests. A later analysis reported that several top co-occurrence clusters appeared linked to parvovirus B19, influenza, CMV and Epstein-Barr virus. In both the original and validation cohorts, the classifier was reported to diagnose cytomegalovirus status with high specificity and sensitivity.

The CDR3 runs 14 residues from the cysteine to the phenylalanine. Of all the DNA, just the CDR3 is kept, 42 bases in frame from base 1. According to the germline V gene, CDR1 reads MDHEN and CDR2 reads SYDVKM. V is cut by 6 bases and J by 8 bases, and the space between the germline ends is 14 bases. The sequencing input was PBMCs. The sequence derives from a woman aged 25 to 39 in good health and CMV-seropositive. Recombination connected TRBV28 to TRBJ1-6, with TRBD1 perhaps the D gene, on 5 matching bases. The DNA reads TGTGCCAGCAGGGCCAGGGAGGCTCATTCACCCCTCCACTTT. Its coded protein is CASRAREAHSPLHF.